The T cell receptor (beta chain) under discussion was sequenced for a study of breast tumors, draining lymph nodes, adjacent tissues. Points from the study as a whole: Tumor repertoires ranked between lymph nodes and nontumor tissue in diversity, with V and J gene preferences. Tumor and nontumor repertoires were significantly more similar in luminal-like than in basal-like breast cancer. The data were judged consistent with most tumor T cells coming from lymph node and expanding in tumor. Data only fit, rather than demonstrated, lymph node origin of most tumor T cells.

TCRdb passed the multiplex PCR reads through MiXCR, listing each CDR3 protein once. The top ten hold approximately 3.9% of the sample, which has 150,000 to 200,000 distinct CDR3 sequences, 33% seen once. Samples came from axillary lymph nodes draining the breast cancer. Comment on this clonotype: Its antigen is unknown.

Sequencing was carried out using axillary lymph node tissue. This receptor was identified in a female donor with breast cancer. Some clones in this sample may be carry-over from other donors' samples.

This chain's CDR3 is CSASSRGRRETQYF. The CDR3 nucleotides read TGCAGTGCTAGTTCGCGGGGGAGGCGTGAGACCCAGTACTTC. This rearrangement joins TRBV20-1 to TRBJ2-5; 7 nucleotides agree with TRBD2. This CDR3 has 14 amino acids. From germline, CDR1 is DFQATT and CDR2 SNEGSKA (reference sequence). The V gene end was trimmed by 3 bases and the J gene end by 5 bases; junction bases not matched to a gene: 9.